Described below is a single T cell receptor beta chain sequence and its context. Its antigen remains undetermined. Base qualities are not provided; no much larger clone lies one nucleotide away. In total, approximately 700 healthy bone marrow donors made up the cohort. At the time of sampling, every cohort member was nominally healthy, though immune exposures that went unrecorded were likely present. The donor was CMV seropositive and was included in the group of about 290 seropositive cohort members. Every donor gave a peripheral blood sample, and the peripheral blood mononuclear cells from that sample were used for TCR beta sequencing. The Qiagen DNeasy Blood Extraction Kit was used to extract genomic DNA from the blood cell samples. This sample is drawn from a study of cytomegalovirus exposure and HLA in healthy donors listed by TCRdb under 2017. About the full investigation: An earlier analysis of roughly 500 of the donors reported about 260 Gb of sequence data and 95 million to 120 million unique TCR beta sequences obtained from some 170 million T cells. Around 300 gigabases of sequencing data and approximately 84 million unique TCR sequences were included in an early release covering under 650 HLA-typed donors. Among the roughly 400 genotyped donors, around 81% belonged to the genetic ancestry cluster associated with self-reported Caucasian donors. The study aimed to test whether signatures of past pathogen exposure could be identified by cataloging public T cell receptors. Using immunosequencing, the study profiled T cell repertoires from 666 subjects and related those repertoires to cytomegalovirus serostatus. Along with the roughly 670-subject first cohort, a separate validation cohort of over a hundred different subjects was used. To predict cytomegalovirus infection status, the study combined high-throughput TCR immunosequencing, statistical association of individual TCRs with disease status, and machine learning. A later analysis re-examined previously published TCR beta repertoires from just over 650 donors and added high-resolution HLA genotyping to investigate patterns of TCR occurrence. Rather than using new phenotypic data, the later analysis identified candidate immune exposures from TCR beta sequences and from how often those sequences occurred across donors. In an earlier analysis of around 540 of the donors, high-throughput TCR beta sequencing was used to judge whether each TCR beta V gene segment behaved as functional or pseudogenic. Donor age, sex, ethnicity and CMV serostatus were compiled together with the repertoire data. Genome-wide SNP genotypes for about 60% of the 666 donors were used in a later genetic analysis, which treated that subset as a discovery cohort. All discovery cohort repertoires had been generated on a single sequencing platform. Class I and class II HLA loci were covered by the typing at four-digit resolution. The number of typed donors differed by locus: 629-630 for A, B, C, DRB1 and DQB1; roughly 510 for DQA1; about 600 for DPA1; and some 430 for DPB1. Because of strong linkage in the cohort, four or five DR-DQ haplotypes were treated as single units for association and clustering. Across some 400 genotyped donors of the cohort, an average of approximately 200,000 unique TCR beta nucleotide sequences per donor were sequenced, and roughly 20% of those sequences were non-productive. On the study overall, not on this receptor specifically: The cohort was sequenced for TCR beta chains only, and without alpha or paired-chain data the features that could be detected were limited. The classifier was reported to diagnose cytomegalovirus status with high specificity and sensitivity in both the original cohort and the validation cohort. Correlated functional status among segregating V segments might be attributable to linkage disequilibrium, but an unknown experimental factor could not be ruled out. At a false discovery rate of 0.05, a later analysis linked some 18,000 TCR beta sequences to specific HLA alleles. Presence/absence analyses assumed roughly uniform sequencing depth across donors, an assumption that may not hold. Assigning TCR associations to individual alleles was difficult when HLA alleles, especially DR and DQ, strongly co-occurred. Three of the identified cytomegalovirus-associated TCR beta chains were confirmed in vitro to be specific for cytomegalovirus antigens. The only immune exposure information available for the cohort was CMV serostatus. A group of highly shared sequence variants was considered likely to be a technical artifact of the sequencing pipeline. A later analysis found that most CMV-associated TCR beta chains appeared HLA-restricted, with HLA associations seemingly driven largely by CMV exposure. Several of the top co-occurrence clusters appeared to be linked to parvovirus B19, influenza, CMV and Epstein-Barr virus, according to a later analysis. According to the authors, the approach could potentially be generalized to other disease states and immunological phenotypes. In a later analysis, the rate of TCR association differed among HLA loci, with DRB1 alleles having the most associated TCRs and HLA-C alleles having the fewest. A later analysis found that HLA-associated TCR beta chains were more clonally expanded and had lower generation probabilities than equally common non-associated chains. Some IMGT-functional V segments, including TRBV6-2 and TRBV6-3, could not be distinguished by the 87-base-pair reads and were therefore excluded. An association between a missense DCLRE1C variant and V-gene and J-gene trimming of TCR beta chains was found in a later genetic analysis and replicated in an independent cohort. According to a later genetic analysis, donors in an Asian-associated ancestry cluster had fewer N-insertions in productive TCRs than the approximately 650-donor mean. A further reported finding was that TCR beta sequences accurately predicted the HLA-A and HLA-B alleles for most subjects in the first cohort. While some public TCRs were present in many individuals, most TCR sequences turned up only very rarely across donors. The study listed 164 TCR beta chains as associated with cytomegalovirus. Approximately 18 rarely observed V segments, including chromosome 9 orphons, were excluded from the earlier analysis of some 590 of the donors because counts were too low. An earlier analysis of 450 to 750 of the donors showed that most TCR beta V segments appeared in productive rearrangements either about 87% or about 30% of the time, which broadly matched IMGT annotations. Because HLA typing was unavailable for some donors at each locus, only the typed subset was used in association tests.

Library construction relied on the immunoSEQ multiplex PCR assay. For the multiplex PCR, a mixture combining 60 forward primers for TCR Vbeta segments and 13 reverse primers for TCR Jbeta segments was used. The CDR3 region of rearranged TCR beta genes was amplified from genomic DNA with a multiplex PCR assay. Amplified TCR beta libraries were sequenced as 87-base-pair reads on the Illumina HiSeq System. The source study handled its data this way. A later analysis counted approximately 84 million unique TCR beta chains across the 650 to 800 repertoires, and some 11 million of these chains were shared by at least two donors. Raw reads were error-corrected and collapsed into unique sequences with a nearest-neighbor algorithm that merged closely related sequences to remove PCR and sequencing errors. V, D and J gene segments were assigned by aligning CDR3 sequences to IMGT reference sequences. For a sequence to be retained, at least a six-nucleotide match to both a V gene segment and a J gene segment was required. Rearrangements were called productive when the CDR3 lacked stop codons and stayed in frame with V and J; all others were non-productive. Following IMGT convention, CDR3 was defined as the stretch from the second conserved V-encoded cysteine to the conserved J-encoded phenylalanine. Sequences without an unambiguous match to a single V gene segment were excluded from the earlier analysis of 450 to 650 of the donors. An earlier analysis of a few hundred of the donors called V segments functional above 56.7% productive rearrangements and segregating when the between-donor standard deviation exceeded 5%. A statistical classification framework was developed to diagnose cytomegalovirus status using the catalog of TCR beta chain sequences. A later analysis assigned V and J genes by comparing TCR nucleotide sequences with IMGT/GENE-DB human TR gene sequences. In a later analysis, CDR3 sequences and most-parsimonious VDJ recombination scenarios were assigned using the TCRdist pipeline. In a later analysis, each TCR beta chain was defined by its CDR3 amino acid sequence together with its V-gene family, and reads without a unique V-gene family were excluded. As a way to deal with suspected cross-contamination and a sequencing artifact, a later analysis dropped approximately 590 nucleotide sequences that were highly shared and had low generation probability. In a later analysis, a clonal expansion index was calculated for each public chain from normalized within-repertoire ranks of inferred template counts. Generation probabilities in a later analysis came from a VDJ recombination model fitted to out-of-frame rearrangements, and those results were checked against IGoR. A later analysis scored TCR-TCR, TCR-HLA and TCR-CMV co-occurrence with hypergeometric tests, applying a repertoire-size bias correction to TCR pairs. False discovery rates were estimated in a later analysis by permuting HLA or CMV assignments 20 times. In a later analysis, co-occurring TCRs were grouped using DBSCAN, with TCRdist sequence similarity added in when clustering inside HLA-allele-positive subsets. Repertoires with fewer than 30,000 or more than 120,000 public chains were left out of co-occurrence clustering, as were five repertoires with anomalous nucleotide sharing. Not all clones reach the TCRdb copy of this immuneACCESS table, which keeps in-frame sequences only. Checked studies attribute under half of the gap to unresolved V genes and leave the rest unexplained. V and J calls and clone size are given by that table; D and trimming were obtained from the DNA. This sample lists approximately 80,000 clones; roughly 73% were detected once. The ten largest clones represent about 16% of the sample.

V loses 6 bases at its end and J loses 0 bases; junction bases beyond the gene matches: 7. From cysteine to phenylalanine, the CDR3 is 15 amino acids long. Just the 45-base CDR3 DNA is kept, in frame starting at base 1. In the germline V gene, CDR1 corresponds to MNHEY and CDR2 to SVGAGI. The receptor comes from a woman between 40 and 55 years old in good health and CMV-seropositive. The chain is assembled from TRBV6-5 and TRBJ1-1; TRBD1 lines up with 7 middle nucleotides. Sequencing was done on a sample of PBMCs. The CDR3 reads CASRVLTGVNTEAFF. The DNA sequence follows: TGTGCCAGCAGGGTCCTAACAGGGGTGAACACTGAAGCTTTCTTT.